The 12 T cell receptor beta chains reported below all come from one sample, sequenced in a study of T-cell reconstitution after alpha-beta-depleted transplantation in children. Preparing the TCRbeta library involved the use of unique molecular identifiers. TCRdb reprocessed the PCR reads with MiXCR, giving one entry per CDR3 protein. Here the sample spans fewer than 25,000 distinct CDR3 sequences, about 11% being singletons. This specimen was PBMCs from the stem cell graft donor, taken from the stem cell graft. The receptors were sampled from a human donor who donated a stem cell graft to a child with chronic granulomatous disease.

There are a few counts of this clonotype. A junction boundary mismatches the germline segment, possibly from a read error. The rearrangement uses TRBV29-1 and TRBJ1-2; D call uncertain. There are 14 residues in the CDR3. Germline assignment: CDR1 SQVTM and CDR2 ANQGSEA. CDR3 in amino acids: CSVEGAGFGYGYTF. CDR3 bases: TGCAGCGTCGAAGGAGCGGGTTTCGGCTATGGCTACACCTTC.

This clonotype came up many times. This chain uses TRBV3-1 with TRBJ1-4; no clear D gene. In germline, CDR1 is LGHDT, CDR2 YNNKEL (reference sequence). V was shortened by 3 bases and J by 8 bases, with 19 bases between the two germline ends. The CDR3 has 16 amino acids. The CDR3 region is CASSQRGPRPREKLFF. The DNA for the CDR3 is TGTGCCAGCAGCCAGAGAGGACCGCGGCCCCGGGAAAAACTGTTTTTT.

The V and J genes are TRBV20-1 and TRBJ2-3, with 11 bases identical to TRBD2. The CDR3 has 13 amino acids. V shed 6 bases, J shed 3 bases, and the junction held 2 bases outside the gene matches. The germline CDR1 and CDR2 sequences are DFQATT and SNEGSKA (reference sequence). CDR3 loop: CSATSGSTDTQYF. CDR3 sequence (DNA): TGCAGTGCAACTAGCGGGAGTACAGATACGCAGTATTTT.

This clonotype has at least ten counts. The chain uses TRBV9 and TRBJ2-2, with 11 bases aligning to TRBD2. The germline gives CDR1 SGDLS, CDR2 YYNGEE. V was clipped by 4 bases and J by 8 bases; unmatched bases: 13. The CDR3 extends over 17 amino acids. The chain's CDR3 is CASSPRGTSGLLGELFF. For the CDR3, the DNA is TGTGCCAGCAGCCCCCGGGGGACTAGCGGACTGTTGGGGGAGCTGTTTTTT. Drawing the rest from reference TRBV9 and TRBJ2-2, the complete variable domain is DSGVTQTPKHLITATGQRVTLRCSPRSGDLSVYWYQQSLDQGLQFLIQYYNGEERAKGNILERFSAQQFPDLHSELNLSSLELGDSALYFCASSPRGTSGLLGELFFGEGSRLTVL.

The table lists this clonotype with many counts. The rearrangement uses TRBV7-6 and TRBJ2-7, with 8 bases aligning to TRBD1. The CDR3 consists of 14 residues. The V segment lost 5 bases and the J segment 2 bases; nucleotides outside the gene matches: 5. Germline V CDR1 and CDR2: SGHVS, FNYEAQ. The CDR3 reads CASSIGQGAYEQYF. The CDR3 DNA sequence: TGTGCCAGCAGCATCGGACAGGGCGCCTACGAGCAGTACTTC.

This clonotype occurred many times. CDR3 residues: CSASMNTEAFF. In nucleotides, the CDR3 is TGCAGTGCTAGCATGAACACTGAAGCTTTCTTT. V and J are TRBV20-1 and TRBJ1-1; D is unclear. The ends were cut back, 3 bases at V and 0 bases at J, with 2 bases in the middle. This CDR3 has 11 residues. The germline V gene encodes CDR1 DFQATT and CDR2 SNEGSKA (reference sequence).

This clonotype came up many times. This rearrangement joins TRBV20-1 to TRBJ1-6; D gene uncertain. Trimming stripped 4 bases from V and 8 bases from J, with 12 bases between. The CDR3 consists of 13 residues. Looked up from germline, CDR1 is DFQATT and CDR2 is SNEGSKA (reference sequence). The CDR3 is CSATPDGDSPLHF. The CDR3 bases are TGCAGTGCTACTCCCGATGGGGATTCACCCCTCCACTTT.

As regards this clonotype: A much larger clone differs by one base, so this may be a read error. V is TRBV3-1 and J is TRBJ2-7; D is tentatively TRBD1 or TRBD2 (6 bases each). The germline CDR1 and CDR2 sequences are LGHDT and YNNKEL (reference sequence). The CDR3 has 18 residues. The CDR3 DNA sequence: TGTGCCCGCAGCCACCCGTCCCCCGGGGGACAAGTATTCTACGAGCAGTACTTC. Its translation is CARSHPSPGGQVFYEQYF.

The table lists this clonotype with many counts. CDR3 sequence: CASSPTGIGSPLHF. The CDR3 DNA reads as TGTGCCAGCAGTCCGACAGGCATTGGTTCACCCCTCCACTTT. This rearrangement joins TRBV7-9 to TRBJ1-6, with D perhaps TRBD1 (6 bases). CDR1 SEHNR and CDR2 FQNEAQ come from the germline V gene (reference sequence). Deletions cut 6 bases from V and 9 bases from J, with 15 bases between. This CDR3 is built from 14 residues.

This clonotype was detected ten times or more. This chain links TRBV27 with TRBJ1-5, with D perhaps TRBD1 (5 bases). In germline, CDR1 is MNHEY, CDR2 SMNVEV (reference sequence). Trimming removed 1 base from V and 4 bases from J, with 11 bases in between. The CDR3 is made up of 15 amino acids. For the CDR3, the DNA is TGTGCCAGCAGTTTATTAGGCCAGGGAAATCAGCCCCAGCATTTT. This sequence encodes CASSLLGQGNQPQHF.

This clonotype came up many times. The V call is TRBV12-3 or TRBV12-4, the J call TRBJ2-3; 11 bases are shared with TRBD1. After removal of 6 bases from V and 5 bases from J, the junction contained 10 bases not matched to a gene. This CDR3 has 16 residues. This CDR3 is CASSSGTGGMGDTQYF. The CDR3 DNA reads TGTGCCAGCAGCAGTGGGACAGGGGGAATGGGAGATACGCAGTATTTT.

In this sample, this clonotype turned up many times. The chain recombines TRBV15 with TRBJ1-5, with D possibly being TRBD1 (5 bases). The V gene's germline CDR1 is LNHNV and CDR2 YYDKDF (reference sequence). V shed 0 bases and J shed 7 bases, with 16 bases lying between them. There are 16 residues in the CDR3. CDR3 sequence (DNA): TGTGCCACCAGCAGAGATTCTGGCGGGACCGGACAGCCCCAGCATTTT. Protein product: CATSRDSGGTGQPQHF.